This T cell receptor beta chain derives from a study of OX40 agonist ivuxolimab in advanced cancers. The overall study: The group had a mean age of around 64 years, ranged from about 23 to 85, and was 80% to 90% male.

Clones were sequenced by immunoSEQ multiplex PCR, and TCRdb holds only the in-frame ones, with some missing. The data show 60,000 to 85,000 clones, with around nine tenths seen just once and around 0.95% held by the top ten. Per the germline V gene, CDR1 is MNHEY and CDR2 is SMNVEV (reference sequence). The CDR3 runs 14 residues. The V gene lost 2 bases and the J gene lost 2 bases, with 8 bases spanning the gap. This clone was seen a single time. The chain links TRBV27 to TRBJ2-3; D ambiguous. The receptor was derived from an adult with an advanced solid tumor such as melanoma, head and neck, liver or kidney cancer. The starting material was CD4+ or CD8+ T cells sorted from blood, obtained in a trial of the OX40 agonist ivuxolimab. The CDR3: CASSLNHLTDTQYF. The CDR3 region has the DNA TGTGCCAGCAGTTTAAACCACCTCACAGATACGCAGTATTTT.